This T cell receptor (beta chain) was captured by sequencing in a study of early T cells in non-severe SARS-CoV-2 infection. In the study overall: Sequenced material consisted of bulk RNA (from unsorted whole blood), and chains were unpaired. Study-wide results and caveats: VDJdb-based annotation leaned toward anti-spike CD8 responses and missed private and CD4 specificities.

The V gene lost 10 bases and the J gene lost 3 bases, with 10 bases spanning the gap. The V gene's germline CDR1 is MNHEY and CDR2 SMNVEV (reference sequence). The CDR3 totals 11 residues. Points on this clonotype: Its specificity is not known.

Individual cDNA molecules received unique molecular identifiers during library preparation. TCRdb reprocessed the 5' RACE reads via MiXCR and lists one record per CDR3 protein. The sample yields nearly 95,000 distinct CDR3 sequences, 16% seen once. Sequences were derived from whole blood, sampled at baseline. V and J are TRBV27 and TRBJ2-7; either TRBD1 or TRBD2 may supply D (5 bases each). This TCR came from an adult who was a healthcare worker with PCR-confirmed SARS-CoV-2 infection or an uninfected control (not recorded which). The CDR3 sequence is CATRDVYEQYF. Here the CDR3 DNA reads TGTGCCACCCGGGACGTCTACGAGCAGTACTTC.